This T cell receptor beta chain was sequenced in a study of cytomegalovirus exposure and HLA in healthy donors. Amplification used 60 Vbeta primers and 13 Jbeta primers. Produced via immunoSEQ multiplex PCR; TCRdb's table is partial and in-frame only. This sample yields some 120,000 clones, of which 81% are seen a single time; more than 3% belongs to the top ten. This clonotype was sampled from a man aged 18 to 29 in good health and CMV-seropositive. Specimen: PBMCs.

The chain's CDR3 is CASSLVQGGGTEAFF. CDR3 DNA sequence: TGTGCCAGCAGCTTAGTCCAGGGAGGAGGCACTGAAGCTTTCTTT. V usage is TRBV7-9 and J usage is TRBJ1-1, with TRBD1 as a possible D gene (5 bases). The germline CDR1 and CDR2 sequences are SEHNR and FQNEAQ (reference sequence). Trimming pared 1 base from V and 4 bases from J, leaving 13 bases between. CDR3 length equals 15 residues.